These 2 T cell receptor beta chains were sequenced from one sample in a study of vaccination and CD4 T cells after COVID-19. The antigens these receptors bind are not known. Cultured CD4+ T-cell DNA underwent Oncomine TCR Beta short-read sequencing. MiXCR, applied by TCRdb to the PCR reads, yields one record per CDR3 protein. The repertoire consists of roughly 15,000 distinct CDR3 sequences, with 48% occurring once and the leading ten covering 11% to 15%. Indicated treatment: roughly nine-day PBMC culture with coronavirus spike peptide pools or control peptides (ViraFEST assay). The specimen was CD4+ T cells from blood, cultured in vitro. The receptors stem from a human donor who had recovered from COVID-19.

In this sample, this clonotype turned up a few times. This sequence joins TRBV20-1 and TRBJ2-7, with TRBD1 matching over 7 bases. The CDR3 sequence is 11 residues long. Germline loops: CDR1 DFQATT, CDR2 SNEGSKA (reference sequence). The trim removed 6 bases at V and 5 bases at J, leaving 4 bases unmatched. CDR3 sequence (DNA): TGCAGTGCAGGGGGCGCAGACGAGCAGTACTTC. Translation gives CSAGGADEQYF.

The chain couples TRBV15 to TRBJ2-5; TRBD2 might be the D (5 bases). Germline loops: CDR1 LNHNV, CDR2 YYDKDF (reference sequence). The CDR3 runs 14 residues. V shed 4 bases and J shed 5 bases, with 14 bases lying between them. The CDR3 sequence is CATSKRATGETQYF. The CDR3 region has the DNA TGTGCCACCAGCAAACGGGCCACGGGGGAGACCCAGTACTTC. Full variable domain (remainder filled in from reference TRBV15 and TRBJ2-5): DAMVIQNPRYQVTQFGKPVTLSCSQTLNHNVMYWYQQKSSQAPKLLFHYYDKDFNNEADTPDNFQSRRPNTSFCFLDIRSPGLGDTAMYLCATSKRATGETQYFGPGTRLLVL.